These 20 T cell receptor beta chains originate from one sample sequenced in a study of regulatory T cells in long-lasting Graves disease. Sequencing libraries for TCR beta were prepared with iRepertoire HTBI primers and Arm-PCR of CDR3 regions. TCRdb re-called the multiplex PCR reads with MiXCR, one entry per CDR3 protein. Altogether 300,000 to 400,000 distinct CDR3 sequences are present, around 20% being singletons, with the ten largest covering less than 35%. Time point of the sample: persistent/refractory GD, antithyroid drugs over 5 years with positive TRAb. PBMC-extracted RNA yielded the TCR library. The sequencing used peripheral blood mononuclear cells (PBMCs), collected when the disease was refractory, from a patient treated with antithyroid drugs. These receptors were collected from a female donor with Graves disease.

The chain joins TRBV10-3 to TRBJ2-3; 9 bases agree with TRBD1. The CDR3 extends over 15 amino acids. The ends lost 2 bases at V and 4 bases at J; junction bases unmatched: 4. Germline CDR1 and CDR2: ENHRY and SYGVKD. The CDR3 DNA is TGTGCCATCAGTGAGGGGGACAGGGCCCCAGATACGCAGTATTTT. As protein: CAISEGDRAPDTQYF.

The V gene is TRBV7-8, the J gene TRBJ2-7; D possibly corresponds to TRBD1 (6 bases). This CDR3 comprises 13 residues. V was trimmed by 1 base and J by 6 bases, leaving 10 bases between them. The germline V gene has CDR1 SGHVS and CDR2 FQNEAQ. The CDR3 loop reads CASSLGGQGEQYF. CDR3 DNA: TGTGCCAGCAGCTTAGGGGGGCAGGGCGAGCAGTACTTC.

This clonotype was detected a few times. The chain couples TRBV3-1 to TRBJ2-1; 13 bases fit TRBD2. This CDR3 has 17 amino acids. The J segment lost 5 bases and the V segment lost 6 bases, leaving 10 bases of the junction unmatched. Germline CDR1 reads LGHDT; CDR2 reads YNNKEL (reference sequence). This chain's CDR3 is CASRPQKGTSGNNEQFF. In DNA, the CDR3 is TGTGCCAGCAGACCGCAAAAAGGGACTAGCGGGAACAATGAGCAGTTCTTC.

This rearrangement joins TRBV29-1 to TRBJ1-1, with TRBD1 as a possible D gene (5 bases). This CDR3 is 13 amino acids long. Germline-derived CDR1 and CDR2 are SQVTM and ANQGSEA. The germline V and J ends were trimmed by 4 bases and 2 bases, with 11 bases remaining between them. The CDR3 loop is CSVVKQVNTEAFF. The CDR3 nucleotides read TGCAGCGTTGTTAAACAGGTAAACACTGAAGCTTTCTTT.

The chain uses TRBV5-1 and TRBJ2-1; 14 bases match TRBD2. Germline CDR1 is SGHRS and CDR2 is YFSETQ. The CDR3 is 17 amino acids. The ends lost 0 bases at V and 10 bases at J; junction bases unmatched: 9. The CDR3 nucleotides are TGCGCCAGCAGCTTGGGGTCCTCAGGACTAGCGGGAGGAGAGCAGTTCTTC. Its protein is CASSLGSSGLAGGEQFF.

The rearrangement uses TRBV19 and TRBJ1-1, with D possibly being TRBD1 (6 bases). In germline, CDR1 is LNHDA, CDR2 SQIVND (reference sequence). The CDR3 is made up of 13 amino acids. V was pared by 3 bases and J by 6 bases, with 11 bases between. CDR3: CASSMVGGSEAFF. Here the CDR3 DNA reads TGTGCCAGTAGTATGGTAGGGGGATCTGAAGCTTTCTTT. The variable domain in full, completed from reference TRBV19 and TRBJ1-1, reads DGGITQSPKYLFRKEGQNVTLSCEQNLNHDAMYWYRQDPGQGLRLIYYSQIVNDFQKGDIAEGYSVSREKKESFPLTVTSAQKNPTAFYLCASSMVGGSEAFFGQGTRLTVV.

This clonotype was seen at least ten times. The V gene is TRBV12-3 or TRBV12-4, the J gene TRBJ2-7; TRBD1 aligns across 10 bases. Trimming at V came to 6 bases and at J to 6 bases, leaving 8 bases not matched to a gene. This CDR3 is 14 amino acids long. CDR3 DNA: TGTGCCAGCAGACCCCGACAGGGGGCTCGCGAGCAGTACTTC. Translated: CASRPRQGAREQYF.

This clonotype was counted at least ten times. The chain couples TRBV12-3 or TRBV12-4 to TRBJ1-2; the D gene is possibly TRBD1 (5 bases). This CDR3 contains 17 residues. Trimming shortened V by 3 bases and J by 3 bases, and 20 bases separated the two germline ends. The CDR3 DNA is TGTGCCAGCAGTTTGTGGTTCGGGGCTCCGGCGGACTATGGCTACACCTTC. Its translation is CASSLWFGAPADYGYTF.

This clonotype was picked up a small number of times. The chain employs TRBV27 and TRBJ2-2, with 8 bases identical to TRBD2. With V trimmed by 4 bases and J by 7 bases, 11 bases remained unmatched. Germline loops: CDR1 MNHEY, CDR2 SMNVEV (reference sequence). The CDR3 has 16 amino acids. DNA of the CDR3: TGTGCCAGCAGTTCCCTAGTAGCGGGATTTGGCGGGGAGCTGTTTTTT. Protein: CASSSLVAGFGGELFF.

The chain uses TRBV18 and TRBJ1-1, with 7 positions matching TRBD1. The CDR3 contains 16 residues. The germline gives CDR1 KGHSH, CDR2 LQKENI. V dropped 2 bases and J dropped 3; count of bases not matched to a gene: 9. The CDR3 loop reads CASSPVDREAYTEAFF. Here the CDR3 DNA reads TGTGCCAGCTCACCAGTTGACAGGGAGGCGTACACTGAAGCTTTCTTT.

In its sample, this clonotype was seen many times. The chain recombines TRBV28 with TRBJ1-4; tentatively, D is TRBD1 (5 bases). The length of the CDR3 is 14 residues. Germline lookup yields CDR1 MDHEN and CDR2 SYDVKM. Trimming removed 5 bases from V and 7 bases from J, with 14 bases in between. The CDR3 loop reads CASSRGARGEKLFF. In DNA, the CDR3 is TGTGCCAGCAGTAGGGGTGCGAGAGGTGAAAAACTGTTTTTT.

A single count supports this clonotype. At one of its ends the junction is not consistent with the germline gene, which may arise from a read error. The V and J genes are TRBV19 and TRBJ1-1; D unresolved. The CDR3 spans 14 residues. CDR1 is LNHDA and CDR2 is SQIVND in the germline V gene (reference sequence). The CDR3 DNA reads TGCGCCAGTAGTATCGTCGGGTTTTTGGAAGAAGCTTTCTTT. It codes for CASSIVGFLEEAFF.

The V and J genes are TRBV20-1 and TRBJ1-1; 7 nucleotides line up with TRBD1. The CDR3 totals 12 residues. V lost 2 bases to trimming and J lost 7 bases; unmatched junction nucleotides: 4. Germline lookup yields CDR1 DFQATT and CDR2 SNEGSKA (reference sequence). The CDR3 spells CSARPTGIEAFF. CDR3 bases: TGCAGTGCTAGACCGACAGGGATTGAAGCTTTCTTT.

In the case of this clonotype: At one end, the junction sequence differs from germline, possibly due to a read error. CDR3 sequence (DNA): TGTGCCACTCCGGGGGGGACCTCCTGCGAGCAGTACTTC. The encoded protein is CATPGGTSCEQYF. V gene TRBV7-9 combines with J gene TRBJ2-7, with TRBD2 identical over 8 bases. CDR3 length equals 13 residues. In germline, CDR1 is SEHNR, CDR2 FQNEAQ (reference sequence).

A few counts support this clonotype. The J gene is TRBJ1-1, the V gene TRBV3-1, with 7 bases aligning to TRBD1. The CDR3 sequence is 14 residues long. With 3 bases clipped from V and 7 bases from J, the junction kept 8 bases outside the gene matches. The germline CDR1 and CDR2 sequences are LGHDT and YNNKEL (reference sequence). This CDR3 reads CASSQGQGGLEAFF. CDR3 coding DNA: TGTGCCAGCAGCCAGGGACAAGGGGGCCTTGAAGCTTTCTTT.

This clonotype was seen at least ten times. V gene TRBV7-8 combines with J gene TRBJ1-4; D remains unclear. Germline lookup yields CDR1 SGHVS and CDR2 FQNEAQ. V gave up 5 bases and J gave up 4 bases, with 5 bases separating them. The CDR3 runs to 12 residues. The CDR3 DNA is TGTGCCAGCAGCGGACGTAATGAAAAACTGTTTTTT. Its translation is CASSGRNEKLFF.

This clonotype has a count of ten or more. This chain joins TRBV29-1 and TRBJ2-5; D unresolved. This CDR3 region has 13 residues. The V end lost 4 bases, the J end lost 1 base, and 10 bases lay between the germline ends. Germline CDR1 and CDR2: SQVTM and ANQGSEA. The CDR3 loop is CSVVVSLQETQYF. The DNA for the CDR3 is TGCAGCGTTGTGGTATCGCTCCAAGAGACCCAGTACTTC. Using reference TRBV29-1 and TRBJ2-5 for the parts outside the CDR3, the full variable domain is SAVISQKPSRDICQRGTSLTIQCQVDSQVTMMFWYRQQPGQSLTLIATANQGSEATYESGFVIDKFPISRPNLTFSTLTVSNMSPEDSSIYLCSVVVSLQETQYFGPGTRLLVL.

This clonotype was detected ten times or more. The chain is built from TRBV7-2 and TRBJ1-2; D gene ambiguous. This CDR3 spans 14 amino acids. Per germline, CDR1 SGHTA and CDR2 FQGNSA. V gave up 3 bases and J gave up 4 bases, with 12 bases separating them. The CDR3 reads CASSFRSLPYGYTF. The DNA for the CDR3 is TGTGCCAGCAGCTTCAGGAGCTTACCCTATGGCTACACCTTC. The full variable domain, rest sourced from reference TRBV7-2 and TRBJ1-2, is GAGVSQSPSNKVTEKGKDVELRCDPISGHTALYWYRQSLGQGLEFLIYFQGNSAPDKSGLPSDRFSAERTGGSVSTLTIQRTQQEDSAVYLCASSFRSLPYGYTFGSGTRLTVV.

A remark on this clonotype: A read error is likely, as this CDR3 ends without the conserved phenylalanine or tryptophan. The CDR3 protein is CASSLVGQGYGAFL. The CDR3 bases are TGTGCCAGCAGCTTGGTGGGACAGGGGTACGGAGCTTTCCTT. V is TRBV5-5 and J is TRBJ1-1; 10 bases map to TRBD1. This CDR3 spans 14 amino acids. Per germline, CDR1 SGHKS and CDR2 YYEKEE (reference sequence). The V segment lost 0 bases and the J segment 10 bases; nucleotides outside the gene matches: 6.

This clonotype turned up a few times. The chain couples TRBV20-1 to TRBJ1-4; D uncertain. CDR3 length: 15 residues. Looked up from germline, CDR1 is DFQATT and CDR2 is SNEGSKA (reference sequence). V lost 0 bases to trimming and J lost 6 bases, with 14 bases between them. The CDR3 protein is CSARDPVLGDEKLFF. The CDR3 nucleotides are TGCAGTGCTAGAGATCCGGTCCTCGGGGATGAAAAACTGTTTTTT.